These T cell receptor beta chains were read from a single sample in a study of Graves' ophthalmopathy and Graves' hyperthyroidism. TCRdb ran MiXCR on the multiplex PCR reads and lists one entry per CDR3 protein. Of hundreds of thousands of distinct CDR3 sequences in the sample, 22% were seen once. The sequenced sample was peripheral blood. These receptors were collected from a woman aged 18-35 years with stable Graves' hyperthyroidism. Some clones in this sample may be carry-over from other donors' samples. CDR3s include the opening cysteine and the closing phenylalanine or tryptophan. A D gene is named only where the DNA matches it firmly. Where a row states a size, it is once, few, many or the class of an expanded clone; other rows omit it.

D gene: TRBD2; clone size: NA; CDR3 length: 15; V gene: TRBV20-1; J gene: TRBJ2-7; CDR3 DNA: TGCAGTGCTTATAACCTAGCGGGAGGCTCCTACGAGCAGTACTTC; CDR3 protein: CSAYNLAGGSYEQYF
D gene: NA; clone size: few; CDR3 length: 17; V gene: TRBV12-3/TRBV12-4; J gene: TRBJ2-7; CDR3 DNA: TGTGCCAGCAGTTTTTCGTCCGGCAGAGAGGCTTCCTACGAGCAGTACTTC; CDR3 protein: CASSFSSGREASYEQYF
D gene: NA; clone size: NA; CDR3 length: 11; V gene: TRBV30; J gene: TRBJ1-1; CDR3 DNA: TGTGCCTGGAGGACGGGGCCTGAAGCTTTCTTT; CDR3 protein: CAWRTGPEAFF
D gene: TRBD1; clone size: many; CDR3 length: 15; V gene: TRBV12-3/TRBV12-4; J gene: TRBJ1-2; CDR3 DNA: TGTGCCAGCAGTTTGTCCCCCGCAGGGGGCATCGGCTACACCTTC; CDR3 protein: CASSLSPAGGIGYTF
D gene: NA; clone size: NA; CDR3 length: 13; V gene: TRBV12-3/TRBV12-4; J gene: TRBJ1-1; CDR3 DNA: TGTGCCAGCAGGCTTACAGGGCGACTCGAAGCTTTCTTT; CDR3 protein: CASRLTGRLEAFF
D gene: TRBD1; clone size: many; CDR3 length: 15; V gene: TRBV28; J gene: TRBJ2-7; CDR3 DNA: TGTGCCAGCAGTTTTTCGGACAGGGATCTCTACGAGCAGTACTTC; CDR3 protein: CASSFSDRDLYEQYF
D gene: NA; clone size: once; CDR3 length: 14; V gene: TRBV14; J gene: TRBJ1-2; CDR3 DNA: TGTGCCATCAGCCAAGTCGGCAGTACTTATGGCTACACCTTC; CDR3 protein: CAISQVGSTYGYTF
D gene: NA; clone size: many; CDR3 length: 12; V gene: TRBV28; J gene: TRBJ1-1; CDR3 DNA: TGTGCCACCCGAACGAGGGGCACTGAAGCTTTCTTT; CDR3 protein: CATRTRGTEAFF
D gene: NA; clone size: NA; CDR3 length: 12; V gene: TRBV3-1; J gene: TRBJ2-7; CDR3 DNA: TGTTCCAGCAGCCAAGTAGGGAACGAGCAGTACTTC; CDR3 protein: CSSSQVGNEQYF
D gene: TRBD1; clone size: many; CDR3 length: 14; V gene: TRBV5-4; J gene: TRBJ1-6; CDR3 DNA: TGTGCCAGCAGCCCCAATACAGGGGACTCACCCCTCCACTTT; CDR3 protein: CASSPNTGDSPLHF
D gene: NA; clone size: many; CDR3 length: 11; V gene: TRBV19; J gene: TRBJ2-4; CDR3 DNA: TGTGCCACCCATCAGGGAAACATTCAGTACTTC; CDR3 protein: CATHQGNIQYF
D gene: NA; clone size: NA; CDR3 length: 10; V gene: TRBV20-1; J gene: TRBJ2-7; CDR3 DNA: TGCAGTGCTAGGGGGAGGGAGCAGTACTTC; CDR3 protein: CSARGREQYF
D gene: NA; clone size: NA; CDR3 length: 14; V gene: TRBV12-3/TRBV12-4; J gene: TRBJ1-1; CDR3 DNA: TGTGCCAGCAGTTTTTTTCGGGGGGCAACTGAAGCTTTCTTT; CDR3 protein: CASSFFRGATEAFF
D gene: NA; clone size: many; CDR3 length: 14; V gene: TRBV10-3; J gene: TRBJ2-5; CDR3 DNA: TGTGCCATCAGTGAGCCCGACAGTCGGGAGACCCAGTACTTC; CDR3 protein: CAISEPDSRETQYF
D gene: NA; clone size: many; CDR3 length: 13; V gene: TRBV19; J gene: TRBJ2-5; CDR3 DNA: TGTGCCAGTAGTCGTTTATTCGGAGAGACCCAGTACTTC; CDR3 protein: CASSRLFGETQYF
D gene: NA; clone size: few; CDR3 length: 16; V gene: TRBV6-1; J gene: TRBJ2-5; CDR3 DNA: TGTGCCAGCAGTCGCCCTCATGAGGGCGGCCAAGAGACCCAGTACTTC; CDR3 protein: CASSRPHEGGQETQYF
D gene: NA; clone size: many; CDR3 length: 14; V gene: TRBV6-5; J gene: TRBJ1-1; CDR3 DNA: TGTGCCAGCAGTTATTCACAGGGGAACACTGAAGCTTTCTTT; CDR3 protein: CASSYSQGNTEAFF
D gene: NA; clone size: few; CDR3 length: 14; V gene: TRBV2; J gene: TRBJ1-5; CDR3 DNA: TGTGCCACCCGGGTTGGGGGGAGCGGTCAGCCCCAGCATTTT; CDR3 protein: CATRVGGSGQPQHF